These 22 T cell receptor beta chains originate from one sample sequenced in a study of CD8+CD57+ T cells in acquired aplastic anemia. The template used for profiling TCR beta VDJ and CDR3 was genomic DNA. From the reads, TCRdb called clonotypes with MiXCR, one entry per CDR3 protein. The sample lists about 160,000 distinct CDR3 sequences, about two thirds occurring once. By flow cytometry, patients selected for sequencing had shown an expansion of CD8+CD57+ cells. The material sequenced was sorted CD4+, CD8+, or CD8+CD57+ T cells (not recorded which) from PBMCs. The receptors were gathered from a human donor with aplastic anemia.

The chain combines TRBV7-3 with TRBJ1-3; no clear D gene. The germline gives CDR1 SGHTA, CDR2 FQGTGA. CDR3 length: 15 amino acids. V shed 4 bases and J shed 1 base, with 11 bases lying between them. The CDR3 coding sequence is TGTGCCAGCAGCTCCCAGGCGCGTTCTGGAAACACCATATATTTT. Protein product: CASSSQARSGNTIYF.

This clonotype is medium-sized in the sample. The V call is TRBV24-1, the J call TRBJ1-1, with D perhaps TRBD1 (5 bases). Germline CDR1 reads KGHDR; CDR2 reads SFDVKD. CDR3 size: 13 residues. V shed 5 bases and J shed 5 bases, with 11 bases lying between them. The CDR3 loop is CATSGGGGTEAFF. CDR3 nucleotide sequence: TGTGCCACCAGTGGGGGGGGAGGAACTGAAGCTTTCTTT.

The rearrangement joins TRBV25-1 to TRBJ2-5, with D possibly TRBD2 on 5 matching bases. Per the germline V gene, CDR1 is MGHDK and CDR2 is SYGVNS. The ends were cut back, 7 bases at V and 1 base at J, with 22 bases in the middle. CDR3 size: 17 residues. The CDR3 region is CASTPGNTYTSQETQYF. The CDR3 coding sequence is TGTGCCAGCACCCCGGGAAATACGTATACGAGCCAAGAGACCCAGTACTTC.

V usage is TRBV10-3 and J usage is TRBJ1-5; D is unresolved. The V end was cut by 4 bases, the J end by 4 bases, with 11 bases between. CDR3 length: 14 residues. Germline values: CDR1 ENHRY, CDR2 SYGVKD. The CDR3 region is CAISASRDNQPQHF. CDR3 DNA: TGTGCCATCAGTGCAAGTCGAGATAATCAGCCCCAGCATTTT.

V usage is TRBV19 and J usage is TRBJ1-5; D is undetermined. Germline CDR1 reads LNHDA; CDR2 reads SQIVND (reference sequence). V dropped 3 bases and J dropped 5 bases, with 14 bases sitting between them. CDR3 length: 15 amino acids. The CDR3 sequence is CASSMGTGIDQPQHF. Here the CDR3 DNA reads TGTGCCAGTAGTATGGGTACTGGAATAGATCAGCCCCAGCATTTT.

The chain joins TRBV20-1 to TRBJ2-2, with D perhaps TRBD2 (7 bases). V was pared by 5 bases and J by 3 bases, with 16 bases between. CDR3 length: 15 amino acids. Germline V CDR1 and CDR2: DFQATT, SNEGSKA (reference sequence). The CDR3 loop is CSAPGGARYTGELFF. CDR3 nucleotide sequence: TGCAGTGCTCCTGGGGGGGCGAGGTACACCGGGGAGCTGTTTTTT.

This clonotype was detected a few times. This chain uses TRBV28 with TRBJ1-5, with D tentatively TRBD1 (5 bases). The CDR3 is 15 amino acids. The germline V gene has CDR1 MDHEN and CDR2 SYDVKM. Trimming shortened V by 8 bases and J by 8 bases, and 22 bases separated the two germline ends. The CDR3 sequence: CASGPGGGVAEPQHF. The CDR3 nucleotides read TGTGCCAGCGGGCCCGGGGGTGGGGTCGCGGAGCCCCAGCATTTT.

V and J are TRBV2 and TRBJ2-3; D is uncertain. Trimming stripped 10 bases from V and 5 bases from J, with 16 bases between. Germline V gives CDR1 SNHLY, CDR2 FYNNEI. This CDR3 spans 13 amino acids. As DNA, the CDR3 is TGTGCCACCTCTAAGGTGATGGTAGATACGCAGTATTTT. It codes for CATSKVMVDTQYF.

CDR3 amino acids: CATSRVGLEVVYGYTF. CDR3 nucleotide sequence: TGTGCCACCAGCAGAGTAGGCCTCGAGGTCGTTTATGGCTACACCTTC. This sequence joins TRBV15 and TRBJ1-2; D is undetermined. This CDR3 region has 16 residues. Per germline, CDR1 LNHNV and CDR2 YYDKDF (reference sequence). The V end lost 1 base, the J end lost 5 bases, and 17 bases lay between the germline ends.

V gene TRBV18 combines with J gene TRBJ1-1; TRBD1 is a possible D gene (5 bases). The CDR3 totals 14 residues. Trimming shortened V by 4 bases and J by 1 base, and 10 bases separated the two germline ends. CDR1 and CDR2 from the germline V gene are KGHSH and LQKENI. The CDR3 nucleotides are TGTGCCAGCTCACTTGAGAGGGGGAACACTGAAGCTTTCTTT. Its translation: CASSLERGNTEAFF.

The chain has TRBV24-1 and TRBJ2-5; 7 nucleotides line up with TRBD2. The germline gives CDR1 KGHDR, CDR2 SFDVKD. The CDR3 spans 14 residues. The ends lost 5 bases at V and 1 base at J; junction bases unmatched: 3. In DNA, the CDR3 is TGTGCCACCAGTGCGGCTAGCGGCCAAGAGACCCAGTACTTC. Translation gives CATSAASGQETQYF.

This rearrangement joins TRBV12-5 to TRBJ2-7; 10 nucleotides line up with TRBD1. The trim removed 4 bases at V and 6 bases at J, leaving 9 bases unmatched. This CDR3 is 15 amino acids long. CDR1 is LGHNT and CDR2 is FRNRAP in the germline V gene. The CDR3 loop is CASGSVGTGEVEQYF. The DNA of the CDR3 is TGTGCTAGTGGTTCGGTCGGGACAGGGGAAGTCGAGCAGTACTTC. The whole variable domain, remainder taken from reference TRBV12-5 and TRBJ2-7, is DARVTQTPRHKVTEMGQEVTMRCQPILGHNTVFWYRQTMMQGLELLAYFRNRAPLDDSGMPKDRFSAEMPDATLATLKIQPSEPRDSAVYFCASGSVGTGEVEQYFGPGTRLTVT.

J is TRBJ2-7 and V is TRBV2, with 9 bases aligning to TRBD1. The trim removed 7 bases at V and 7 bases at J, leaving 8 bases unmatched. CDR3 size: 13 residues. CDR1 is SNHLY, CDR2 FYNNEI, per germline. This CDR3 is CASTRDRELEQYF. CDR3 in DNA: TGTGCCAGCACCCGGGACAGGGAGCTGGAGCAGTACTTC.

The chain uses TRBV29-1 and TRBJ2-1; 8 bases match TRBD2. Germline lookup yields CDR1 SQVTM and CDR2 ANQGSEA. The junction had 12 bases not matched to a gene; V was cut back by 7 bases and J by 13 bases. This CDR3 comprises 12 residues. The CDR3 is CSALLGAGGQFF. Here the CDR3 DNA reads TGCAGCGCCCTATTGGGGGCGGGAGGACAGTTCTTC.

This clonotype was observed a few times. The chain carries TRBV10-1 and TRBJ1-6, with a tentative D call TRBD1 (5 bases). Trimming cost V 2 bases and J 9 bases, with 11 bases left between them. The CDR3 loop spans 14 amino acids. In germline, CDR1 is WNHNN, CDR2 SYGVQD (reference sequence). The CDR3 DNA follows: TGCGCCAGCAGTGAGGGCCAGGGTTCTTCACCCCTCCACTTT. As protein: CASSEGQGSSPLHF.

The CDR3 nucleotides read TGTGCCAGCAGCTTAGAGACAGGGGTGCATTCACCCCTCCACTTT. Amino acid sequence: CASSLETGVHSPLHF. V usage is TRBV7-2 and J usage is TRBJ1-6; TRBD1 matches at 8 bases. From germline, CDR1 is SGHTA and CDR2 FQGNSA. J lost 8 bases, V lost 1 base, and 4 bases had no gene match. CDR3 length: 15 residues.

The genes are TRBV7-9 and TRBJ1-2; tentative D call: TRBD1 (6 bases). The V end lost 5 bases, the J end lost 0 bases, and 16 bases lay between the germline ends. The germline gives CDR1 SEHNR, CDR2 FQNEAQ (reference sequence). The CDR3 runs 16 residues. The CDR3 spells CASSPVLQGPNYGYTF. CDR3 bases: TGTGCCAGCAGCCCCGTCCTACAGGGACCTAACTATGGCTACACCTTC. The full variable domain, completed using reference TRBV7-9 and TRBJ1-2, is DTGVSQNPRHKITKRGQNVTFRCDPISEHNRLYWYRQTLGQGPEFLTYFQNEAQLEKSRLLSDRFSAERPKGSFSTLEIQRTEQGDSAMYLCASSPVLQGPNYGYTFGSGTRLTVV.

This chain connects TRBV7-3 to TRBJ2-5; 10 nucleotides line up with TRBD2. Germline V lookup: CDR1 SGHTA, CDR2 FQGTGA. CDR3 length: 16 amino acids. J was trimmed by 1 base and V by 3 bases; bases with no gene match: 5. CDR3 amino acids: CASSLALAGTQETQYF. In nucleotides, the CDR3 is TGTGCCAGCAGCTTGGCACTAGCGGGAACCCAAGAGACCCAGTACTTC.

The rearrangement joins TRBV2 to TRBJ2-7; D is unresolved. The germline CDR1 and CDR2 sequences are SNHLY and FYNNEI. This CDR3 comprises 13 residues. Trimming took off 8 bases at V and 0 bases at J, with 11 bases between the two ends. The CDR3 region has the DNA TGTGCCAGCGGCGAGTGGTACTCCTACGAGCAGTACTTC. Residues: CASGEWYSYEQYF.

The chain has TRBV12-3 or TRBV12-4 and TRBJ1-5; D unclear. V lost 4 bases and J 2 bases, leaving 9 bases between the germline ends. The length of the CDR3 is 14 residues. This chain's CDR3 is CASSSNGGNQPQHF. The CDR3 DNA is TGTGCCAGCAGTTCGAATGGGGGCAATCAGCCCCAGCATTTT.

Comment on this clonotype: An end of the junction does not agree with germline; a read error may underlie this. The rearrangement uses TRBV7-2 and TRBJ2-5; D perhaps matches TRBD1 (6 bases). CDR1 and CDR2 from the germline V gene are SGHTA and FQGNSA. This CDR3 spans 14 amino acids. The CDR3 loop is CASSLAGQREIQYF. CDR3 in DNA: TGTGCCAGCAGCTTAGCAGGACAGAGGGAGATCCAGTACTTC.

The rearrangement uses TRBV7-9 and TRBJ2-7, with 12 bases matching TRBD2. Per germline, CDR1 SEHNR and CDR2 FQNEAQ (reference sequence). The CDR3 has 15 residues. J gave up 2 bases and V 5 bases, and 4 bases lay outside the gene matches. Here the CDR3 DNA reads TGTGCCAGCAGCGAGACTAGCGGGAGCACCTACGAGCAGTACTTC. Translation gives CASSETSGSTYEQYF. Drawing the rest from reference TRBV7-9 and TRBJ2-7, the complete variable domain is DTGVSQNPRHKITKRGQNVTFRCDPISEHNRLYWYRQTLGQGPEFLTYFQNEAQLEKSRLLSDRFSAERPKGSFSTLEIQRTEQGDSAMYLCASSETSGSTYEQYFGPGTRLTVT.